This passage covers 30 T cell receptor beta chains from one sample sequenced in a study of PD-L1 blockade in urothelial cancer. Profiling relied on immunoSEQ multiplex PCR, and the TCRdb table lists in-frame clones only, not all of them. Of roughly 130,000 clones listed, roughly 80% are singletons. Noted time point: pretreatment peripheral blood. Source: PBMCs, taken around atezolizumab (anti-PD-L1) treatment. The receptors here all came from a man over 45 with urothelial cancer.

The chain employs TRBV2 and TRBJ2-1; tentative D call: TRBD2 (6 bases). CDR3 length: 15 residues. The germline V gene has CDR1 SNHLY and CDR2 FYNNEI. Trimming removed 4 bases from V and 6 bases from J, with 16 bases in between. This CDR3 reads CASSVGLAGSNEQFF. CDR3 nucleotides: TGTGCCAGCAGTGTGGGCCTCGCGGGGTCCAATGAGCAGTTCTTC.

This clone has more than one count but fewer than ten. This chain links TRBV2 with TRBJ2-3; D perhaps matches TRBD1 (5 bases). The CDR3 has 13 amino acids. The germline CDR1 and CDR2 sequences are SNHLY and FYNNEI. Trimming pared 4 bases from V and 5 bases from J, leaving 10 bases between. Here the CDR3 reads CASSVGAVDTQYF. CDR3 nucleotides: TGTGCCAGCAGTGTAGGGGCGGTAGATACGCAGTATTTT. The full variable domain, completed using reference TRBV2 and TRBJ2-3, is EPEVTQTPSHQVTQMGQEVILRCVPISNHLYFYWYRQILGQKVEFLVSFYNNEISEKSEIFDDQFSVERPDGSNFTLKIRSTKLEDSAMYFCASSVGAVDTQYFGPGTRLTVL.

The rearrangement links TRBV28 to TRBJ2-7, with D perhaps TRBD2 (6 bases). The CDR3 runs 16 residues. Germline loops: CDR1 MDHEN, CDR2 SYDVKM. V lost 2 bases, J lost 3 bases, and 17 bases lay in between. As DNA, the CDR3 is TGTGCCAGCAGTTTACGACTCGGACGGGGAGGCTACGAGCAGTACTTC. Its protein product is CASSLRLGRGGYEQYF.

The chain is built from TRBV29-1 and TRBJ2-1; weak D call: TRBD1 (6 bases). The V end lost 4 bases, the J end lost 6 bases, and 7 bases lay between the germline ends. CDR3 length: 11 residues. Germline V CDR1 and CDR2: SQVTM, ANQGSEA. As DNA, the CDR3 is TGCAGCGTTGGAGGGGGCAATGAGCAGTTCTTC. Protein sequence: CSVGGGNEQFF.

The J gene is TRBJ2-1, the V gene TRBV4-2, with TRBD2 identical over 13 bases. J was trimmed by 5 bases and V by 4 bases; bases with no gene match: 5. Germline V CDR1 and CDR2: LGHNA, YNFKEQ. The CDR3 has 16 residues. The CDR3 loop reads CASSPPLAGGDNEQFF. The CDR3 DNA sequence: TGTGCCAGCAGCCCGCCACTAGCGGGAGGGGACAATGAGCAGTTCTTC.

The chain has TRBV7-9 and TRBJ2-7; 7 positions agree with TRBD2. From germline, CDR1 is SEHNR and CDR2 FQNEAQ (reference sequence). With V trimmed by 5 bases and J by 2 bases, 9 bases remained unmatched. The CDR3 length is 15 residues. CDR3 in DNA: TGTGCCAGCAGCCCACCCAGTGCGGGAGCCTACGAGCAGTACTTC. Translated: CASSPPSAGAYEQYF.

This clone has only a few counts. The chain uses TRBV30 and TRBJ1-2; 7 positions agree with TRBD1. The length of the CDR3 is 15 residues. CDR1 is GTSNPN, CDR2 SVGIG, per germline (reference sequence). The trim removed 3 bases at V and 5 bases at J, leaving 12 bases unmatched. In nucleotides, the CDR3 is TGTGCCTGGAGCCTAGGGACAGAGGTCGGGTATGGCTACACCTTC. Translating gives CAWSLGTEVGYGYTF.

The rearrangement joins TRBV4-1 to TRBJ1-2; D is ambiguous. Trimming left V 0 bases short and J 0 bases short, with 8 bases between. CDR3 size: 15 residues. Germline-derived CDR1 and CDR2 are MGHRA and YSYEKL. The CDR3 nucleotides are TGCGCCAGCAGCCAAGAACCCGGGACTAACTATGGCTACACCTTC. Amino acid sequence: CASSQEPGTNYGYTF.

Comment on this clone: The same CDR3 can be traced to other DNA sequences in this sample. CDR3 DNA sequence: TGTGCCAGCAGTGACAGGACAGGGGCCCACGAGCAGTACTTC. Encoded protein: CASSDRTGAHEQYF. This chain uses TRBV2 with TRBJ2-7; TRBD1 matches 9 bases. Trimming cost V 3 bases and J 5 bases; bases outside gene matches: 5. The CDR3 consists of 14 residues. CDR1 and CDR2 (germline): SNHLY, FYNNEI.

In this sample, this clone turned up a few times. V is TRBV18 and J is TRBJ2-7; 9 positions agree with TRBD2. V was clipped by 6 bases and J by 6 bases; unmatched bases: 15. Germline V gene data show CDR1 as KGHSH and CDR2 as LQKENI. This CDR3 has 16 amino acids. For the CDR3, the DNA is TGTGCCAGCTCCCCTCAATTGTCTAGCGGGATGGGCGAGCAGTACTTC. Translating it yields CASSPQLSSGMGEQYF.

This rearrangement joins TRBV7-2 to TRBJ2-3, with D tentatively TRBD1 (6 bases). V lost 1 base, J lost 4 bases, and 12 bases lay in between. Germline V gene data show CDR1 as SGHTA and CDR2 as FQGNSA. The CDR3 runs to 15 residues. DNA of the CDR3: TGTGCCAGCAGCTTAGGGGTCAGGGGAGCAGATACGCAGTATTTT. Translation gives CASSLGVRGADTQYF.

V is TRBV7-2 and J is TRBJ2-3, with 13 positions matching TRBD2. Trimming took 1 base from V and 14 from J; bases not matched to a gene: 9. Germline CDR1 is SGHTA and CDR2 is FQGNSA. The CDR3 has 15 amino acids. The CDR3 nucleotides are TGTGCCAGCAGCTTAGGGTCACTAGCGGGAGGGCTGGGGTATTTT. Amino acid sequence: CASSLGSLAGGLGYF. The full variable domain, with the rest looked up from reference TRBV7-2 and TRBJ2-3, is GAGVSQSPSNKVTEKGKDVELRCDPISGHTALYWYRQSLGQGLEFLIYFQGNSAPDKSGLPSDRFSAERTGGSVSTLTIQRTQQEDSAVYLCASSLGSLAGGLGYFGPGTRLTVL.

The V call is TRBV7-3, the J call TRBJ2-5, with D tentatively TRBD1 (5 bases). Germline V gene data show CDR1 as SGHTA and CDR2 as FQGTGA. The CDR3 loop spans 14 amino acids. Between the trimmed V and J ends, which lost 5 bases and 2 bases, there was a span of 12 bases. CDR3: CASSLGHFQETQYF. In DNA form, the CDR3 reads TGTGCCAGCAGCCTCGGACATTTTCAAGAGACCCAGTACTTC.

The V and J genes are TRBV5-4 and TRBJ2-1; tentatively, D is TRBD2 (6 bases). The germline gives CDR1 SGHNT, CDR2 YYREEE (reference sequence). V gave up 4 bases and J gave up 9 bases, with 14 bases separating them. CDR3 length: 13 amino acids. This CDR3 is CASSETRISEQFF. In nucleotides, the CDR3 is TGTGCCAGCAGCGAGACTAGAATTTCTGAGCAGTTCTTC. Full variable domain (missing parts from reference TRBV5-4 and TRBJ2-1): ETGVTQSPTHLIKTRGQQVTLRCSSQSGHNTVSWYQQALGQGPQFIFQYYREEENGRGNFPPRFSGLQFPNYSSELNVNALELDDSALYLCASSETRISEQFFGPGTRLTVL.

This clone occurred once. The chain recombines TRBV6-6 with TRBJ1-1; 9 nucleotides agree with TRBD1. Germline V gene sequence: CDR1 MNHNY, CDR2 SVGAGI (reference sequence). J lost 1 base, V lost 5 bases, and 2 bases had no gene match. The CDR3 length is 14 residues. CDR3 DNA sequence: TGTGCCAGCAGTCAGGGACAGGGGAACACTGAAGCTTTCTTT. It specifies CASSQGQGNTEAFF.

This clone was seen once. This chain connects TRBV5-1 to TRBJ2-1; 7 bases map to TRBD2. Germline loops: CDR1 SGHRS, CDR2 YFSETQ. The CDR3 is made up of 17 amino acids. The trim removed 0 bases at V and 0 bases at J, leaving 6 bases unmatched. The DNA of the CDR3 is TGCGCCAGCAGCTTGGAAGTGGGAGGGAGCTCCTACAATGAGCAGTTCTTC. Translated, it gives CASSLEVGGSSYNEQFF. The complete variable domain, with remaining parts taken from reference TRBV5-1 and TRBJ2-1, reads KAGVTQTPRYLIKTRGQQVTLSCSPISGHRSVSWYQQTPGQGLQFLFEYFSETQRNKGNFPGRFSGRQFSNSRSEMNVSTLELGDSALYLCASSLEVGGSSYNEQFFGPGTRLTVL.

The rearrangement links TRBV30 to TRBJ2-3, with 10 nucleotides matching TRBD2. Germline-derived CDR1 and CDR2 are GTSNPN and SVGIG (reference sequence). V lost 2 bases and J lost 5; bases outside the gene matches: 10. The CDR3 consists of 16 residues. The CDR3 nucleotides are TGTGCCTGGAGTACCTACCAACTAGCGGGACAAGATACGCAGTATTTT. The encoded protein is CAWSTYQLAGQDTQYF.

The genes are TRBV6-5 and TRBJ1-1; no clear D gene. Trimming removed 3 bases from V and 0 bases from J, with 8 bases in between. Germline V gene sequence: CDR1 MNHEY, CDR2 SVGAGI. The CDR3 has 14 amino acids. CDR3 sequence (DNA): TGTGCCAGCAGTTATATTGAGATGAACACTGAAGCTTTCTTT. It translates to CASSYIEMNTEAFF.

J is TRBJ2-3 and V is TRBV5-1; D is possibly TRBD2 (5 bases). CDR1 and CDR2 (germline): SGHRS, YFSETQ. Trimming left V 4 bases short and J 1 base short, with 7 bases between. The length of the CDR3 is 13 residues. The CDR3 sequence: CASSLAGTDTQYF. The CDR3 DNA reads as TGCGCCAGCAGCCTAGCAGGCACAGATACGCAGTATTTT.

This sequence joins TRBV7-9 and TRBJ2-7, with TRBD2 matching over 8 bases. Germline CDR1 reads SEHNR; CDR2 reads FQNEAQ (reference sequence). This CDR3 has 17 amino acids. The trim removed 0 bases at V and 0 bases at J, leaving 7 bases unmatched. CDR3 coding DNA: TGTGCCAGCAGCTTAGCTTCTAGCGGGCGGGCCTCCTACGAGCAGTACTTC. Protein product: CASSLASSGRASYEQYF.

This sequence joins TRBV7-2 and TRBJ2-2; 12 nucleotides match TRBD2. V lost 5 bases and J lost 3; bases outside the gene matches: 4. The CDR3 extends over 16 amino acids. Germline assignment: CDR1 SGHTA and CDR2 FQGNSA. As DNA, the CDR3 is TGTGCCAGCAGCCCGACTAGCGGGAGCTACACCGGGGAGCTGTTTTTT. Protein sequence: CASSPTSGSYTGELFF.

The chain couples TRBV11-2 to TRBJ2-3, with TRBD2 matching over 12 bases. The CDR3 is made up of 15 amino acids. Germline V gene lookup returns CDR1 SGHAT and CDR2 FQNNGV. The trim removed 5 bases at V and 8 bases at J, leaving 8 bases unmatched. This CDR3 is CASSLLAGGLVTQYF. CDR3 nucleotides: TGTGCCAGCAGCCTTCTAGCGGGGGGGTTAGTTACGCAGTATTTT.

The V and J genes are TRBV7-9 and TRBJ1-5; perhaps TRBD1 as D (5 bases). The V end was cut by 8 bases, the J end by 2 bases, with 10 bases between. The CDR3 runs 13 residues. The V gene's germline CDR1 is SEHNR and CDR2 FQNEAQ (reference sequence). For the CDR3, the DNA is TGTGCCAGCGGAGGGGAGGGCAATCAGCCCCAGCATTTT. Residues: CASGGEGNQPQHF.

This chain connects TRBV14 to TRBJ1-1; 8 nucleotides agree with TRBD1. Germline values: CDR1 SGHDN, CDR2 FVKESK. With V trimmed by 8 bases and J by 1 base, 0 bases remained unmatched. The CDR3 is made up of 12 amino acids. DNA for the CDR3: TGTGCCAGCGGGACAGGGAACACTGAAGCTTTCTTT. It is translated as CASGTGNTEAFF.

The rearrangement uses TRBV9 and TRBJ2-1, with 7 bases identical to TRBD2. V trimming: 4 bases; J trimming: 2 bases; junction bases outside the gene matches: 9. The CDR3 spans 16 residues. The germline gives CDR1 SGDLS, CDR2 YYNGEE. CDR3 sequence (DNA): TGTGCCAGCAGCCCCTTGGGGAGGGCCGCCTACAATGAGCAGTTCTTC. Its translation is CASSPLGRAAYNEQFF.

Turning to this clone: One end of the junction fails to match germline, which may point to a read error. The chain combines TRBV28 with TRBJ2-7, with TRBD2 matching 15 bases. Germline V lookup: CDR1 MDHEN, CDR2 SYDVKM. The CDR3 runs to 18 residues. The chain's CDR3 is CASKGLAGGRKGAYEQYF. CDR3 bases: TGTGCGAGCAAGGGACTAGCGGGAGGACGGAAGGGGGCTTACGAGCAGTACTTC.

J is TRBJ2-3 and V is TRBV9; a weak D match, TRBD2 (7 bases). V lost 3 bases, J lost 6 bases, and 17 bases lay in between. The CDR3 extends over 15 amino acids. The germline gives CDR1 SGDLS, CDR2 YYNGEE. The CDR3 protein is CASSGGGQRYDTQYF. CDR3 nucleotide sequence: TGTGCCAGCAGCGGGGGGGGCCAGCGGTACGATACGCAGTATTTT.

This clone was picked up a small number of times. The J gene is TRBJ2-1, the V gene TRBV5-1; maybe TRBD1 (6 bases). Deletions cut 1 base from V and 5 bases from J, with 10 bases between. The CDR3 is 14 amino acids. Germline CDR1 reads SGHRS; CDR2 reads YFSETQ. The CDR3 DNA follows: TGCGCCAGCAGCTTGACAGGGCGGGACAATGAGCAGTTCTTC. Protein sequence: CASSLTGRDNEQFF.

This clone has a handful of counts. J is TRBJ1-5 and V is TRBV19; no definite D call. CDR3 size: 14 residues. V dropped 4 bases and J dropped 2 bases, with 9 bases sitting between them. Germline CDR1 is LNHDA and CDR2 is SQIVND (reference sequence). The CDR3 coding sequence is TGTGCCAGTAGTAACCGGGATCGCAATCAGCCCCAGCATTTT. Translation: CASSNRDRNQPQHF.

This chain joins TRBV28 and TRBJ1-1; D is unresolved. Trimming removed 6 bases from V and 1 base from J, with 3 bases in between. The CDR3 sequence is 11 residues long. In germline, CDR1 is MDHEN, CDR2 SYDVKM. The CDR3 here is CASSSNTEAFF. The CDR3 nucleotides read TGTGCCAGCAGCTCGAACACTGAAGCTTTCTTT.